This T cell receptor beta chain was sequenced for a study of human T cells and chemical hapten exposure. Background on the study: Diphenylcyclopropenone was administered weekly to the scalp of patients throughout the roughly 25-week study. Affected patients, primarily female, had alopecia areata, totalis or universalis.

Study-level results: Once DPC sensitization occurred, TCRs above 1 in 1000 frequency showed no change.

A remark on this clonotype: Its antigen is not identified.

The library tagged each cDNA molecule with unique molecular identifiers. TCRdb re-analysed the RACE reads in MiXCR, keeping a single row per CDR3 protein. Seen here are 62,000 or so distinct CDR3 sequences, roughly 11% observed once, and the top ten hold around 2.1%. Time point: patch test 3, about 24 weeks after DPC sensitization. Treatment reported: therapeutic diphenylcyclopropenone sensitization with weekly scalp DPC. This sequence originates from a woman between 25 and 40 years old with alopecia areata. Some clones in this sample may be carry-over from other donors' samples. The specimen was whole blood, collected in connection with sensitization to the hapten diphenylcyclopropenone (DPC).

The CDR3 coding sequence is TGTGCCAGTAGTATTTCTTCGAGGGGGATAAATGGCTACACCTTC. Protein sequence: CASSISSRGINGYTF. The chain employs TRBV19 and TRBJ1-2; D perhaps matches TRBD1 (6 bases). CDR3 size: 15 residues. CDR1 is LNHDA and CDR2 is SQIVND in the germline V gene (reference sequence). Deletions cut 3 bases from V and 6 bases from J, with 17 bases between. The entire variable domain, with the rest obtained from reference TRBV19 and TRBJ1-2, is as follows: DGGITQSPKYLFRKEGQNVTLSCEQNLNHDAMYWYRQDPGQGLRLIYYSQIVNDFQKGDIAEGYSVSREKKESFPLTVTSAQKNPTAFYLCASSISSRGINGYTFGSGTRLTVV.